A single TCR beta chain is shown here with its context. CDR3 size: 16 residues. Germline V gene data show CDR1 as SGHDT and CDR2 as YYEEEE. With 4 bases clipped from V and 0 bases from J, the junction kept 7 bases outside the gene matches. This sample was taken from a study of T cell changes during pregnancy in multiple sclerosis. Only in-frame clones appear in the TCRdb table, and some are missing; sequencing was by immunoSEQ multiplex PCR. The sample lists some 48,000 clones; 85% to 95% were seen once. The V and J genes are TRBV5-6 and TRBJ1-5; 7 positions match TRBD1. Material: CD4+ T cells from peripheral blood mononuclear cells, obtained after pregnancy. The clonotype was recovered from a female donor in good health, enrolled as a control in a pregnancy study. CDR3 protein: CASSRKGQTSNQPQHF. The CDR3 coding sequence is TGTGCCAGCAGCCGAAAGGGACAGACTAGCAATCAGCCCCAGCATTTT.